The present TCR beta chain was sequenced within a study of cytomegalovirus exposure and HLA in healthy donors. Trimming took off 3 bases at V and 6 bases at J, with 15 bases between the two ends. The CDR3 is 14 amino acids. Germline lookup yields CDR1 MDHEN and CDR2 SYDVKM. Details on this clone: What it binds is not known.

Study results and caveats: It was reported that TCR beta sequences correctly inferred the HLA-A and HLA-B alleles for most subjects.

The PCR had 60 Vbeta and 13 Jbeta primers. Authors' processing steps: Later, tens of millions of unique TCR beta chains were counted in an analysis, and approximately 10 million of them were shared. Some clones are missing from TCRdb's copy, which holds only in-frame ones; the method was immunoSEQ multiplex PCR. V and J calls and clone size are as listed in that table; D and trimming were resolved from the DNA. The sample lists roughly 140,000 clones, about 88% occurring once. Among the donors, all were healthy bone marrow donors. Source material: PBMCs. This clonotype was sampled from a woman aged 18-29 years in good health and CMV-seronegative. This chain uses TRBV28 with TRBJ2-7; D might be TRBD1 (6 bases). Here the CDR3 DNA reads TGTGCCAGCAGTTTGACAGGTGGAATTTCCGAGCAGTACTTC. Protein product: CASSLTGGISEQYF.